This T cell receptor beta chain derives from a study of cytomegalovirus exposure and HLA in healthy donors. This CDR3 region has 12 residues. Germline CDR1 is MDHEN and CDR2 is SYDVKM. Trimming pared 10 bases from V and 2 bases from J, leaving 12 bases between. Amplification used 60 Vbeta primers and 13 Jbeta primers. TCRdb's copy holds only in-frame clones and misses some; the assay was immunoSEQ multiplex PCR. Found here are some 100,000 clones, 70% to 75% of them singletons; the top ten hold approximately 15%. What was sequenced was PBMCs. The V call is TRBV28, the J call TRBJ2-7; the D gene is possibly TRBD1 (6 bases). The TCR originated in a woman aged 18-35 years in good health and CMV-seropositive. CDR3 sequence: CATRDTTYEQYF. CDR3 nucleotide sequence: TGTGCCACCAGGGACACTACCTACGAGCAGTACTTC.